Included here is one T cell receptor (delta chain) sequence, with context. The antigen is not known. The source of the sample is a study of Vδ1+ human thymocytes. With V trimmed by 2 bases and J by 0 bases, 12 bases remained unmatched. The length of the CDR3 is 18 residues. CDR1 and CDR2 from the germline V gene are TSWWSYY and QGS. Broader study findings: Highly polyclonal TRG and TRD repertoires with Gaussian CDR3 length distributions appeared in thymus.

The template was reverse-transcribed extracted RNA. The CDR3 regions were amplified by multiplex PCR from V-gene primers to a constant-region primer. TCRdb processed the multiplex PCR reads again with the CATT caller. Among roughly 56,000 delta-chain clones listed, more than 12% were seen once. The chain joins TRDV1 to TRDJ1, with 7 positions matching TRDD2. The receptor's source is a girl under three years old who had congenital heart surgery. Sequencing input: Vdelta1+ gamma-delta thymocytes from the thymus. Subset denoted: FACS-sorted CD3+ TCRalphabeta- TCRVdelta1+ TCRVdelta2- thymocytes. CDR3 nucleotide sequence: TGTGCTCTTGGGGAATTAGCGGCCTTCCTCCCTAACACCGATAAACTCATCTTT. This codes for CALGELAAFLPNTDKLIF.